This TCR beta chain was identified during a study of shared clonotypes between healthy human individuals. Study observations and caveats: The small donor group covered limited genetic and exposure diversity.

Concerning this clone: Its antigen is unidentified.

Here immunoSEQ multiplex PCR was the method, and the copy in TCRdb shows in-frame clones only, minus some. The repertoire holds over a million clones, under 99% seen once, with 0.4% to 0.55% in the top ten. V was cut by 1 base and J by 4 bases, with 23 bases left in between. The CDR3 consists of 19 residues. Per the germline V gene, CDR1 is LGHNA and CDR2 is YSLEER. The source of this sequence is a man aged 25 to 40 in good health. The chain is built from TRBV4-3 and TRBJ2-1; no firm D call. Specimen: naive CD4+ T cells sorted from blood. Subset noted: CD45RA+ positively selected. CDR3 residues: CASSQALNRGGIAYNEQFF. The CDR3 DNA is TGCGCCAGCAGCCAAGCCCTCAACCGCGGCGGAATAGCTTACAATGAGCAGTTCTTC.